Included here is one T cell receptor (beta chain) sequence, with context. This entry belongs to a study of blood T cell repertoires in COVID-19. Turning to the study itself: The United States, Italy and Spain provided the acute and convalescent COVID-19 samples.

CDR3 size: 15 residues. CDR1 is SGHAT, CDR2 FQNNGV, per germline. With V trimmed by 4 bases and J by 3 bases, 9 bases remained unmatched. TCRdb's table, derived via immunoSEQ multiplex PCR, lists solely in-frame clones and lacks some. The sample records 120,000 to 150,000 clones, about 85% being singletons. This clonotype was sampled from a woman between 35 and 50 years old with active or convalescent COVID-19. This chain joins TRBV11-2 and TRBJ2-7; 7 bases are a match to TRBD2. The sequenced material came from peripheral blood. The CDR3 DNA reads as TGTGCCAGCAGCTCCCAGAGCGGGGAGAACTACGAGCAGTACTTC. It codes for CASSSQSGENYEQYF.